The 25 T cell receptor beta chains listed next were all sequenced from one sample in a study of cytomegalovirus exposure and HLA in healthy donors. Primers included in the PCR were 60 Vbeta and 13 Jbeta primers. Sequencing used immunoSEQ multiplex PCR; TCRdb keeps in-frame clones, though not all of them. The table has about 61,000 clones, about 90% seen once. Sequencing input: PBMCs. These receptors were collected from a man between 18 and 35 years old in good health and CMV-seronegative.

This clone was observed a handful of times. This sequence joins TRBV5-6 and TRBJ2-1; no firm D call. This CDR3 contains 14 residues. Trimming cost V 1 base and J 4 bases, with 9 bases left between them. Looked up from germline, CDR1 is SGHDT and CDR2 is YYEEEE. CDR3 nucleotide sequence: TGTGCCAGCAGCTTGTTTTTAGCTTACAATGAGCAGTTCTTC. The encoded protein is CASSLFLAYNEQFF.

The CDR3 DNA reads as TGTGCCAGCAGCTTAGTGCCTGGACAGACCTACGAGCAGTACTTC. Translating gives CASSLVPGQTYEQYF. The chain carries TRBV7-8 and TRBJ2-7; TRBD1 is a possible D gene (6 bases). Trimming shortened V by 1 base and J by 2 bases, and 12 bases separated the two germline ends. Germline-derived CDR1 and CDR2 are SGHVS and FQNEAQ. There are 15 residues in the CDR3.

The chain carries TRBV7-9 and TRBJ2-3; the D gene is possibly TRBD1 (6 bases). The CDR3 spans 16 residues. From germline, CDR1 is SEHNR and CDR2 FQNEAQ (reference sequence). The ends were cut back, 5 bases at V and 2 bases at J, with 17 bases in the middle. The CDR3 region has the DNA TGTGCCAGCAGCCTAGGGTCGGACAGCATCACAGATACGCAGTATTTT. Its protein is CASSLGSDSITDTQYF.

The V call is TRBV5-6, the J call TRBJ2-7, with D perhaps matching TRBD1 (5 bases). V shed 1 base and J shed 3 bases, with 5 bases lying between them. Germline CDR1 is SGHDT and CDR2 is YYEEEE. The CDR3 has 12 amino acids. The CDR3 region has the DNA TGTGCCAGCAGCTTGCAGGGCTACGAGCAGTACTTC. As protein: CASSLQGYEQYF.

The chain is built from TRBV7-9 and TRBJ2-1; 7 nucleotides line up with TRBD2. The CDR3 sequence is 15 residues long. The trim removed 5 bases at V and 8 bases at J, leaving 12 bases unmatched. CDR1 and CDR2 (germline): SEHNR, FQNEAQ (reference sequence). This CDR3 is CASSTPPGGIDEQFF. The CDR3 DNA is TGTGCCAGCAGCACGCCTCCGGGGGGTATCGATGAGCAGTTCTTC.

The chain couples TRBV5-1 to TRBJ1-1, with D unresolved. The CDR3 has 15 amino acids. V was trimmed by 3 bases and J by 1 base, leaving 13 bases between them. Germline V gives CDR1 SGHRS, CDR2 YFSETQ. The CDR3 reads CASSSISSGNTEAFF. In DNA, the CDR3 is TGCGCCAGCAGCTCTATATCCTCAGGGAACACTGAAGCTTTCTTT.

The CDR3 region has the DNA TGTGCCAGCAGCAACGACAGGGAAAATGAGCAGTTCTTC. Translation gives CASSNDRENEQFF. The chain employs TRBV7-3 and TRBJ2-1, with 7 positions matching TRBD1. This CDR3 region has 13 residues. CDR1 and CDR2 from the germline V gene are SGHTA and FQGTGA. V trimming: 5 bases; J trimming: 7 bases; junction bases outside the gene matches: 5.

The chain has TRBV6-1 and TRBJ2-3, with 7 bases matching TRBD2. V shed 3 bases, J shed 4 bases, and the junction held 7 bases outside the gene matches. CDR1 is MNHNS and CDR2 is SASEGT in the germline V gene. This CDR3 is built from 15 residues. This chain's CDR3 is CASSDMGGVADTQYF. For the CDR3, the DNA is TGTGCCAGCAGTGATATGGGGGGGGTTGCAGATACGCAGTATTTT.

J is TRBJ2-7 and V is TRBV19; 9 nucleotides align to TRBD2. Germline lookup yields CDR1 LNHDA and CDR2 SQIVND (reference sequence). The V gene end was trimmed by 4 bases and the J gene end by 6 bases; junction bases not matched to a gene: 7. The CDR3 length is 14 residues. The CDR3 loop is CASSTGGGAGEQYF. The DNA for the CDR3 is TGTGCCAGTAGTACCGGCGGGGGGGCGGGCGAGCAGTACTTC.

The chain combines TRBV2 with TRBJ2-6, with 9 bases matching TRBD1. Losses at the gene ends were 8 bases for V and 4 bases for J; bases not matched to a gene: 9. Germline V gives CDR1 SNHLY, CDR2 FYNNEI. CDR3 length: 16 residues. In nucleotides, the CDR3 is TGTGCCAGCGCGGGGACAGGGTCCGCGGGGGCCAACGTCCTGACTTTC. Its protein product is CASAGTGSAGANVLTF.

The chain carries TRBV7-6 and TRBJ2-2, with a weak D call TRBD1 (5 bases). Trimming removed 5 bases at V and 0 bases at J, with 10 bases between. Germline CDR1 reads SGHVS; CDR2 reads FNYEAQ. CDR3 length equals 15 residues. CDR3 residues: CASSTSGSNTGELFF. The CDR3 bases are TGTGCCAGCAGCACCTCAGGGTCGAACACCGGGGAGCTGTTTTTT.

This sequence joins TRBV7-3 and TRBJ2-7; 9 bases line up with TRBD1. V lost 2 bases, J lost 3 bases, and 17 bases stayed unmatched. Germline lookup yields CDR1 SGHTA and CDR2 FQGTGA. The CDR3 loop spans 19 amino acids. CDR3 sequence: CASSLSRDREIVSLYEQYF. As DNA, the CDR3 is TGTGCCAGCAGCTTATCCCGGGACAGGGAGATTGTTTCCCTCTACGAGCAGTACTTC.

This chain links TRBV5-1 with TRBJ2-7; possible D gene TRBD1, 6 bases. CDR1 is SGHRS and CDR2 is YFSETQ in the germline V gene. CDR3 length: 17 amino acids. Trimming pared 4 bases from V and 1 base from J, leaving 21 bases between. The CDR3 DNA sequence: TGCGCCAGCAGCCCCTATCCCAGACAGGCGAGTTCCTACGAGCAGTACTTC. Encoded protein: CASSPYPRQASSYEQYF. Combining the CDR3 with reference TRBV5-1 and TRBJ2-7 gives the whole variable domain KAGVTQTPRYLIKTRGQQVTLSCSPISGHRSVSWYQQTPGQGLQFLFEYFSETQRNKGNFPGRFSGRQFSNSRSEMNVSTLELGDSALYLCASSPYPRQASSYEQYFGPGTRLTVT.

The chain employs TRBV29-1 and TRBJ1-4; D remains ambiguous. The CDR3 is made up of 12 amino acids. The ends were cut back, 4 bases at V and 4 bases at J, with 7 bases in the middle. CDR1 is SQVTM, CDR2 ANQGSEA, per germline. DNA of the CDR3: TGCAGCGTTGCAAGAGATAATGAAAAACTGTTTTTT. Translating it yields CSVARDNEKLFF.

This chain connects TRBV30 to TRBJ1-1; 10 positions agree with TRBD1. Per germline, CDR1 GTSNPN and CDR2 SVGIG (reference sequence). J was trimmed by 5 bases and V by 4 bases; bases with no gene match: 4. The CDR3 length is 13 residues. CDR3: CAWTGQGGTEAFF. The DNA of the CDR3 is TGTGCCTGGACCGGACAGGGGGGGACTGAAGCTTTCTTT.

The CDR3 spells CASSITRDRSAFF. CDR3 sequence (DNA): TGTGCCAGTAGTATTACACGGGACAGGTCGGCATTCTTT. The J gene is TRBJ1-1, the V gene TRBV19, with 8 bases identical to TRBD1. CDR1 and CDR2 (germline): LNHDA, SQIVND (reference sequence). The CDR3 runs 13 residues. Unmatched junction bases numbered 11, after V lost 3 bases and J lost 14 bases.

The chain couples TRBV6-6 to TRBJ2-5; D is uncertain. Germline values: CDR1 MNHNY, CDR2 SVGAGI (reference sequence). The V end lost 5 bases, the J end lost 6 bases, and 10 bases lay between the germline ends. The CDR3 has 12 amino acids. CDR3 sequence reads: CASSGTLQTQYF. CDR3 sequence (DNA): TGTGCCAGCAGTGGTACTTTGCAGACCCAGTACTTC.

J is TRBJ1-5 and V is TRBV6-5, with 8 nucleotides matching TRBD1. Germline CDR1 reads MNHEY; CDR2 reads SVGAGI. The length of the CDR3 is 15 residues. The V gene end was trimmed by 6 bases and the J gene end by 2 bases; junction bases not matched to a gene: 6. CDR3 bases: TGTGCCAGCAGCTCAGGGGGCAGAGGCAATCAGCCCCAGCATTTT. As protein: CASSSGGRGNQPQHF.

The chain is built from TRBV7-9 and TRBJ2-1, with D possibly TRBD2 on 5 matching bases. The CDR3 runs to 12 residues. Trimming removed 6 bases at V and 5 bases at J, with 8 bases between. CDR1 is SEHNR, CDR2 FQNEAQ, per germline (reference sequence). CDR3 residues: CASRDGDNEQFF. In DNA, the CDR3 is TGTGCCAGCAGGGACGGGGACAATGAGCAGTTCTTC. The full variable domain, in which reference TRBV7-9 and TRBJ2-1 provide the parts outside the CDR3, is DTGVSQNPRHKITKRGQNVTFRCDPISEHNRLYWYRQTLGQGPEFLTYFQNEAQLEKSRLLSDRFSAERPKGSFSTLEIQRTEQGDSAMYLCASRDGDNEQFFGPGTRLTVL.

This chain links TRBV2 with TRBJ2-5, with unresolved D. This CDR3 is 13 amino acids long. Germline CDR1 SNHLY, CDR2 FYNNEI. Trimming shortened V by 6 bases and J by 5 bases, and 13 bases separated the two germline ends. The chain's CDR3 is CASRGDPDETQYF. In DNA form, the CDR3 reads TGTGCCAGCAGGGGCGACCCCGACGAGACCCAGTACTTC.

This clone has just a few counts. The sample holds other DNA sequences that translate to the same CDR3. The chain has TRBV6-4 and TRBJ2-2; 9 positions match TRBD2. CDR1 is MRHNA, CDR2 SNTAGT, per germline. V shed 0 bases and J 6 bases; nucleotides not matched to a gene: 2. The CDR3 runs 15 residues. The CDR3 loop is CASSDSAGGPGELFF. In nucleotides, the CDR3 is TGTGCCAGCAGTGACTCGGCGGGGGGGCCCGGGGAGCTGTTTTTT.

The chain joins TRBV11-3 to TRBJ2-1; 8 bases match TRBD2. The CDR3 has 13 residues. CDR1 and CDR2 from the germline V gene are SGHNT and YENEEA. Germline trimming cut 5 bases from V and 12 bases from J; bases unmatched to any gene: 9. The CDR3 DNA reads TGTGCCAGCAGCCGGGGACTAGGGAAGTGGCAGTTCTTC. This gives the protein CASSRGLGKWQFF.

The chain couples TRBV15 to TRBJ1-5, with D tentatively TRBD1 (6 bases). CDR1 and CDR2 from the germline V gene are LNHNV and YYDKDF (reference sequence). The length of the CDR3 is 15 residues. Trimming removed 1 base at V and 1 base at J, with 8 bases between. The CDR3 sequence is CATSRGTGSNQPQHF. CDR3 in DNA: TGTGCCACCAGCAGAGGCACAGGGAGCAATCAGCCCCAGCATTTT. Variable domain in full (rest from reference TRBV15 and TRBJ1-5): DAMVIQNPRYQVTQFGKPVTLSCSQTLNHNVMYWYQQKSSQAPKLLFHYYDKDFNNEADTPDNFQSRRPNTSFCFLDIRSPGLGDTAMYLCATSRGTGSNQPQHFGDGTRLSIL.

The DNA of the CDR3 is TGTGCCAGCAGCTCCCAACGGGACAGGGACAATGAGCAGTTCTTC. Translating gives CASSSQRDRDNEQFF. The chain carries TRBV9 and TRBJ2-1; 9 bases fit TRBD1. The length of the CDR3 is 15 residues. In germline, CDR1 is SGDLS, CDR2 YYNGEE. V lost 4 bases to trimming and J lost 5 bases; unmatched junction nucleotides: 7.

The chain couples TRBV14 to TRBJ1-1, with a tentative D call TRBD1 (5 bases). V lost 4 bases, J lost 8 bases, and 11 bases lay in between. Germline V lookup: CDR1 SGHDN, CDR2 FVKESK. The CDR3 spans 12 residues. The CDR3 region is CASSPWTFEAFF. The CDR3, as DNA: TGTGCCAGCAGCCCTTGGACATTCGAAGCTTTCTTT. The whole variable domain, remainder taken from reference TRBV14 and TRBJ1-1, is EAGVTQFPSHSVIEKGQTVTLRCDPISGHDNLYWYRRVMGKEIKFLLHFVKESKQDESGMPNNRFLAERTGGTYSTLKVQPAELEDSGVYFCASSPWTFEAFFGQGTRLTVV.